This T cell receptor beta chain was found in a study of T cells after yellow fever vaccination. TCRdb reanalysed the 5' RACE reads using MiXCR and keeps one entry per CDR3 protein. The sample consists of a few hundred thousand distinct CDR3 sequences, around a sixth of them appearing once. The CDR3 loop spans 15 amino acids. Trimming removed 5 bases from V and 4 bases from J; junction bases left unmatched: 10. Germline V CDR1 and CDR2: SEHNR, FQNEAQ (reference sequence). General study results and limits: A limited proportion of clonotypes was detected within both the CD4 and CD8 compartments. Booster sampling recovered most clones from primary vaccination (under 97% CD4, approximately 88% CD8). Although the secondary response was weaker, it peaked faster, at day 5 versus 15.

For this clonotype: Antigen specificity is unknown.

The source of this sequence is a young man who received the YFV17D yellow fever vaccine. Material: PBMCs, obtained 5 days after the first yellow fever vaccination. The rearrangement joins TRBV7-9 to TRBJ2-7, with 8 bases fitting TRBD1. The CDR3 region is CASSPGTGRGYEQYF. CDR3 in DNA: TGTGCCAGCAGCCCCGGGACAGGAAGGGGGTACGAGCAGTACTTC.